This T cell receptor beta chain was found in a study of cytotoxic CD8 clonotypes in ibrutinib-treated CLL. Study-level information: On average, each sample had roughly 230,000 productive templates and roughly 95,000 productive rearrangements.

Points on this clone: Antigen specificity is unknown.

Study-level findings and limits: Against age-matched healthy donors, baseline clonality ran higher and tracked circulating CD8+ T-cell counts. Contraction or stability on treatment characterized the public clonotypes, which were uncommon. Rising at ibrutinib response, clonality subsequently fell back toward baseline at progression.

This CDR3 contains 14 residues. The ends were cut back, 4 bases at V and 0 bases at J, with 9 bases in the middle. Germline CDR1 is SGHVS and CDR2 is FQNEAQ. Libraries were prepared by immunoSEQ multiplex PCR; TCRdb keeps only in-frame clonotypes and omits some of them. Among approximately 100,000 clones listed, roughly 80% were seen once. The sample consisted of PBMCs, taken after 12 months of ibrutinib treatment. The chain links TRBV7-8 to TRBJ1-1; D gene ambiguous. This receptor was identified in a human donor with chronic lymphocytic leukemia. The CDR3 sequence is CASSSGQLNTEAFF. The CDR3 DNA sequence: TGTGCCAGCAGCTCGGGCCAGTTGAACACTGAAGCTTTCTTT.